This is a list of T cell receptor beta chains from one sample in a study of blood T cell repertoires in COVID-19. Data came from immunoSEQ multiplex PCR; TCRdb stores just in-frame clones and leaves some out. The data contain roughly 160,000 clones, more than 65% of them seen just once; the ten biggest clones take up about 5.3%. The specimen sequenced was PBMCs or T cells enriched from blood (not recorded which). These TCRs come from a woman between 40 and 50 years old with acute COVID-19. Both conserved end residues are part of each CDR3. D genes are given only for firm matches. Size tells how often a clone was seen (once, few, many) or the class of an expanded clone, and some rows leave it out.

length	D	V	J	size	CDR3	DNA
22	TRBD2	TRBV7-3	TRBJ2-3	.	CASSLTVGEKAGLVPRTDTQYF	TGTGCCAGCAGCTTAACTGTCGGAGAAAAAGCGGGACTGGTCCCACGCACAGATACGCAGTATTTT
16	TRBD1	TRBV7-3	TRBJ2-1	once	CASSLASQGVRNEQFF	TGTGCCAGCAGCTTAGCTAGTCAGGGGGTCCGCAATGAGCAGTTCTTC
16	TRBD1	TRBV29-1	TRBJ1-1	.	CSVEGTGGSLNTEAFF	TGCAGCGTTGAAGGGACAGGGGGTTCCCTGAACACTGAAGCTTTCTTT
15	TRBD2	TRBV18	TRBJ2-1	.	CASSLGLAGASEQFF	TGTGCCAGCTCACTTGGACTAGCGGGAGCGAGTGAGCAGTTCTTC
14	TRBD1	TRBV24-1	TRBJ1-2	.	CATSDSTGSHGYTF	TGTGCCACCAGTGATTCGACAGGGTCCCATGGCTACACCTTC
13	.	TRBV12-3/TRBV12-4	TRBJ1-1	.	CASRGYRDTEAFF	TGTGCCAGCAGGGGGTACAGGGACACTGAAGCTTTCTTT
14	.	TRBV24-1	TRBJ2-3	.	CATSDRGATDTQYF	TGTGCCACCAGTGACAGGGGAGCCACAGATACGCAGTATTTT
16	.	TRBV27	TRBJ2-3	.	CASSFSDGRGADTQYF	TGTGCCAGCAGTTTCTCGGACGGGAGAGGGGCAGATACGCAGTATTTT
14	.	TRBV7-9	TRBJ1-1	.	CASSLGAGDLEAFF	TGTGCCAGCAGCTTAGGGGCAGGGGATCTTGAAGCTTTCTTT
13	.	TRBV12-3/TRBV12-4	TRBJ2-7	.	CASSFTVSYEQYF	TGTGCCAGCAGTTTTACGGTCTCCTACGAGCAGTACTTC
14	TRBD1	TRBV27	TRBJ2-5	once	CASSWTGLLETQYF	TGTGCCAGCAGTTGGACAGGGTTGTTAGAGACCCAGTACTTC
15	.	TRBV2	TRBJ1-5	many	CASSERGGGRQPQHF	TGTGCCAGCAGTGAACGGGGGGGCGGGCGTCAGCCCCAGCATTTT
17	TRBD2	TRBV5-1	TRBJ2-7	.	CASSLAPSGALSYEQYF	TGCGCCAGCAGCTTGGCGCCTAGCGGGGCCCTCTCCTACGAGCAGTACTTC
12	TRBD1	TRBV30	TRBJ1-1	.	CAATGVNTEAFF	TGTGCCGCGACAGGGGTGAACACTGAAGCTTTCTTT
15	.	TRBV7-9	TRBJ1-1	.	CASTLRVTMNTEAFF	TGTGCCAGCACCCTCCGGGTAACCATGAACACTGAAGCTTTCTTT
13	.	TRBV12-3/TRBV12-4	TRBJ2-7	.	CASSPSFGGEQYF	TGTGCCAGCAGCCCCTCTTTCGGGGGAGAGCAGTACTTC
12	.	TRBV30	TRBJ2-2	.	CAWMSGAGELFF	TGTGCCTGGATGTCGGGGGCCGGGGAGCTGTTTTTT
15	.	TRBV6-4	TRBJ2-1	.	CASSDQGSTYNEQFF	TGTGCCAGCAGTGACCAGGGGTCAACCTACAATGAGCAGTTCTTC
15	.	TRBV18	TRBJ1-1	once	CASSTLQSSNTEAFF	TGTGCCAGCTCAACACTACAGAGTTCGAACACTGAAGCTTTCTTT
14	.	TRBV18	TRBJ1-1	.	CASSPAVPNTEAFF	TGTGCCAGCTCACCAGCGGTTCCGAACACTGAAGCTTTCTTT
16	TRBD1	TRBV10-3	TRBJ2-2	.	CAISESTAGGTGELFF	TGTGCCATCAGTGAGTCGACGGCAGGGGGCACCGGGGAGCTGTTTTTT
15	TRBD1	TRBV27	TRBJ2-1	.	CASSLDRGAYNEQFF	TGTGCCAGCAGTTTAGACAGGGGAGCCTACAATGAGCAGTTCTTC
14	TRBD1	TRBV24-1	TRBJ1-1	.	CATSERGRVTEAFF	TGTGCCACCAGTGAGAGGGGGCGGGTCACTGAAGCTTTCTTT
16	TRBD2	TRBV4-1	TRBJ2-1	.	CASSQAPGLVWSEQFF	TGCGCCAGCAGCCAGGCCCCGGGACTAGTATGGTCTGAGCAGTTCTTC
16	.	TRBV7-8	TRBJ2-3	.	CASSQNTGTSTDTQYF	TGTGCCAGCAGCCAAAACACGGGGACTAGCACAGATACGCAGTATTTT
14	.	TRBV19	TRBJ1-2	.	CASSAAQAGYGYTF	TGTGCCAGTAGTGCGGCGCAGGCGGGCTATGGCTACACCTTC
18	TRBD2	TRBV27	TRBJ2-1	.	CASSLPQVAGGPGDEQFF	TGTGCCAGCAGTTTACCCCAGGTAGCGGGAGGGCCCGGGGATGAGCAGTTCTTC
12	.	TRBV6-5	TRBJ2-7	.	CASSSTNYEQYF	TGTGCCAGCAGTTCTACGAACTACGAGCAGTACTTC
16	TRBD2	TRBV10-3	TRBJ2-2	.	CAISDTSGSNTGELFF	TGTGCCATCAGTGATACTAGCGGGTCGAACACCGGGGAGCTGTTTTTT
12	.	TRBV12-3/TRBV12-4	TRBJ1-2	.	CASSLQRIGYTF	TGTGCCAGCAGTCTCCAGCGGATTGGCTACACCTTC
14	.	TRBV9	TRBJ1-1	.	CASSVGTANTEAFF	TGTGCCAGCAGCGTAGGAACAGCCAACACTGAAGCTTTCTTT
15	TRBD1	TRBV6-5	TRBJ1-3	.	CASSGQDRLGNTIYF	TGTGCCAGCAGCGGACAGGACCGCCTGGGAAACACCATATATTTT
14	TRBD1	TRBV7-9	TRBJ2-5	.	CASSVTGGGETQYF	TGTGCCAGCAGCGTCACAGGGGGCGGTGAGACCCAGTACTTC
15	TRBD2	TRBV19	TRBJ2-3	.	CASSKLAGVVDTQYF	TGTGCCAGTAGTAAACTAGCGGGAGTTGTAGATACGCAGTATTTT
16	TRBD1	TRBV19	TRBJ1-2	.	CASSAGPGQILYGYTF	TGTGCCAGTAGTGCGGGGCCGGGACAGATACTTTATGGCTACACCTTC
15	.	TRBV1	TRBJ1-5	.	CTSSKATFSNQPQHF	TGCACCAGCAGCAAAGCAACTTTTAGCAATCAGCCCCAGCATTTT
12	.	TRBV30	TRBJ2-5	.	CARRGSGETQYF	TGTGCCCGGAGGGGAAGCGGAGAGACCCAGTACTTC
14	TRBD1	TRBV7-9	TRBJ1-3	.	CASSFDRAGNTIYF	TGTGCCAGCAGCTTCGACAGGGCTGGAAACACCATATATTTT
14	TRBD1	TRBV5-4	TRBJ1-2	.	CASSLGRGRYGYTF	TGTGCCAGCAGCTTGGGCAGGGGGAGGTATGGCTACACCTTC
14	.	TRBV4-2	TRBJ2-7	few	CASSQGASNREQYF	TGTGCCAGCAGCCAAGGGGCTAGCAATCGCGAGCAGTACTTC
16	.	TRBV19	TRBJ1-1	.	CASSWLSRDMNTEAFF	TGTGCCAGTAGTTGGTTGAGTAGGGACATGAACACTGAAGCTTTCTTT
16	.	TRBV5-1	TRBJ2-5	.	CASSLAGSRIQETQYF	TGCGCCAGCAGCTTGGCTGGGAGCAGGATCCAAGAGACCCAGTACTTC
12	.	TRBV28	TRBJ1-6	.	CASSLSAQPLHF	TGTGCCAGCAGTTTATCCGCGCAACCCCTCCACTTT
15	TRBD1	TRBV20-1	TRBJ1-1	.	CSASTGTGRGVEAFF	TGCAGTGCTAGTACCGGGACAGGGAGGGGCGTTGAAGCTTTCTTT
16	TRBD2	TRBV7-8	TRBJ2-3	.	CASSSIAGVGTDTQYF	TGTGCCAGCAGCTCCATAGCGGGAGTAGGCACAGATACGCAGTATTTT
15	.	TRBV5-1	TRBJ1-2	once	CASSLVPGGNYGYTF	TGCGCCAGCAGCTTGGTCCCGGGTGGGAACTATGGCTACACCTTC
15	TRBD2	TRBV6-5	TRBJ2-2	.	CATRAGVGNTGELFF	TGTGCCACCCGAGCGGGAGTGGGGAACACCGGGGAGCTGTTTTTT
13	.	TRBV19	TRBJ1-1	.	CASNLGGGTEAFF	TGTGCCAGTAATCTGGGGGGGGGCACTGAAGCTTTCTTT
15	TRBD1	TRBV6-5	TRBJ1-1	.	CASSSPGTVYTEAFF	TGTGCCAGCAGTTCCCCCGGGACAGTGTACACTGAAGCTTTCTTT
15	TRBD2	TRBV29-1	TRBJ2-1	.	CSVGRGSGSYNEQFF	TGCAGCGTTGGACGCGGGAGTGGTTCCTACAATGAGCAGTTCTTC
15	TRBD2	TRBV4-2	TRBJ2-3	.	CASSQGLAGEDTQYF	TGTGCCAGCAGCCAAGGACTAGCGGGAGAAGATACGCAGTATTTT
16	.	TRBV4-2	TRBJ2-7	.	CASSPQVGPGIPEQYF	TGTGCCAGCAGCCCCCAAGTAGGGCCGGGGATTCCCGAGCAGTACTTC
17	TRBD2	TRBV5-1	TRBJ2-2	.	CASSWIQREFFTGELFF	TGCGCCAGCAGCTGGATCCAGCGGGAGTTTTTCACCGGGGAGCTGTTTTTT
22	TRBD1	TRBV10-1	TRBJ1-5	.	CASSESKRRGPPRGLSNQPQHF	TGCGCCAGCAGTGAGTCGAAGAGGAGGGGGCCGCCCCGGGGCCTAAGCAATCAGCCCCAGCATTTT
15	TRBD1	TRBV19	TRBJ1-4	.	CASSILQGGGEKLFF	TGTGCCAGTAGTATTCTACAGGGGGGAGGTGAAAAACTGTTTTTT
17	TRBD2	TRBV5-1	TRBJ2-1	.	CASSLDGWRGYDNEQFF	TGCGCCAGCAGCTTGGATGGTTGGCGGGGGTACGACAATGAGCAGTTCTTC
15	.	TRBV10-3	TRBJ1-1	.	CAISETTGMNTEAFF	TGTGCCATCAGTGAGACGACAGGAATGAACACTGAAGCTTTCTTT